This entry is about one TCR beta chain. What it binds is not known. The data originate from a study of T cell responses to AZD1222 COVID-19 vaccine. The assay was immunoSEQ multiplex PCR, and TCRdb's table has in-frame clones only and misses some. The data hold roughly 180,000 clones, with 94% observed a single time. The study, taken as a whole, reports: Donor demographics were predominantly white British with a female majority; clonal diversity may be underestimated.

CDR1 and CDR2 from the germline V gene are LGHDT and YNNKEL (reference sequence). This CDR3 spans 20 amino acids. Losses at the gene ends were 0 bases for V and 2 bases for J; bases not matched to a gene: 13. The sequence was collected from an adult who received the AZD1222 COVID-19 vaccine. The input for sequencing was peripheral blood, taken 28 days after the second AZD1222 dose. This chain uses TRBV3-1 (or the pseudogene TRBV3-2) with TRBJ2-7; 13 positions match TRBD2. Written as DNA, the CDR3 is TGTGCCAGCAGCCAAGATGGCCTCCGGACTAGCGGGAGATCTCCCTACGAGCAGTACTTC. This encodes CASSQDGLRTSGRSPYEQYF.